The entry that follows covers one T cell receptor (beta chain) sequence. The data stem from a study of radiation and T cells in renal cell carcinoma. Background on the study: Nephrectomy followed 15 Gy stereotactic body radiation by 4 weeks.

TCRdb keeps only in-frame clones here, not all; method: immunoSEQ multiplex PCR. The sample has 120,000 or so clones, around 81% seen once; the top ten hold roughly 6%. Time point specified: blood 2 weeks post-SBRT. As to treatment: 15 Gy SBRT to primary tumor, nephrectomy 4 weeks later. Radiation-treated patients gave blood at baseline, week 2 and week 4. After removal of 3 bases from V and 5 bases from J, the junction contained 9 bases not matched to a gene. The CDR3 extends over 15 amino acids. CDR1 SGDLS and CDR2 YYNGEE come from the germline V gene. The sequence derives from a man between 45 and 60 years old with renal cell carcinoma. The starting material was blood, obtained from a patient whose treatment included radiotherapy and nephrectomy. V is TRBV9 and J is TRBJ2-5, with 8 bases that match TRBD2. In nucleotides, the CDR3 is TGTGCCAGCAGCGCTCGCGGGGGGCGTAGTGAGACCCAGTACTTC. Its translation is CASSARGGRSETQYF.